Sequencing of this T cell receptor beta chain was carried out in a study of OX40 agonist ivuxolimab in advanced cancers. About the study: Each patient was given ivuxolimab into a vein every 2 weeks, at 0.01 to 10 mg/kg. Patients achieving partial responses numbered three: one hepatocellular carcinoma case and two cutaneous melanoma cases. Study results and limitations: Expanded clones were, on average, more numerous among CD8+ T cells than CD4+.

Data came from immunoSEQ multiplex PCR; TCRdb stores just in-frame clones and leaves some out. This table has approximately 26,000 clones, around four fifths appearing once. Patients who had autoimmune disease history or got systemic immunosuppression were left out. The CDR3 has 12 amino acids. V lost 7 bases, J lost 8 bases, and 11 bases lay in between. The germline V gene encodes CDR1 MNHEY and CDR2 SVGAGI. For this clone: The antigen remains unidentified.

This chain links TRBV6-5 with TRBJ1-4, with D uncertain. The receptor's source is an adult with an advanced solid tumor such as melanoma, head and neck, liver or kidney cancer. The input for sequencing was CD4+ or CD8+ T cells sorted from blood, taken in a trial of the OX40 agonist ivuxolimab. The CDR3 spells CASKEFGEKLFF. The CDR3 DNA sequence: TGTGCCAGCAAGGAGTTCGGGGAAAAACTGTTTTTT.